The present TCR beta chain was sequenced within a study of blood T cell repertoires in COVID-19. The data were produced by immunoSEQ multiplex PCR, yet TCRdb's version contains in-frame clones alone and is incomplete. Of more than 95,000 clones listed, roughly 87% were seen once; the top ten hold roughly 6.2%. The TCR sequence derives from a human donor in a cohort sampled during active COVID-19. The sequenced sample was peripheral blood.

CDR3 sequence: CASSSGVGKLGTQYF. CDR3 sequence (DNA): TGTGCCTCCTCGTCGGGGGTTGGGAAATTAGGTACGCAGTATTTT. The chain combines TRBV10-3 with TRBJ2-3; possibly TRBD2 for D (6 bases). V was shortened by 11 bases and J by 8 bases, with 26 bases between the two germline ends. The CDR3 is made up of 15 amino acids. Looked up from germline, CDR1 is ENHRY and CDR2 is SYGVKD.